This TCR beta chain was captured by sequencing in a study of T cell changes during pregnancy in multiple sclerosis. V was pared by 4 bases and J by 4 bases, with 11 bases between. The germline CDR1 and CDR2 sequences are MNHEY and SMNVEV (reference sequence). This CDR3 is built from 13 residues. The method was immunoSEQ multiplex PCR; TCRdb's version includes in-frame clones alone and lacks a portion of them. The sample lists tens of thousands of clones; roughly 93% were seen once. The sequencing used CD8+ T cells from peripheral blood mononuclear cells, collected after pregnancy. The receptor's source is a female donor with multiple sclerosis, enrolled in a pregnancy study. The genes are TRBV27 and TRBJ2-7, with D tentatively TRBD2 (5 bases). Here the CDR3 reads CASSSPPGYEQYF. The CDR3 DNA follows: TGTGCCAGCAGTTCGCCCCCGGGGTACGAGCAGTACTTC.